The 15 T cell receptor beta chains presented below share a single source sample, sequenced in a study of blood T cell repertoires in COVID-19. Sequencing used immunoSEQ multiplex PCR; TCRdb keeps in-frame clones, though not all of them. The sample has 55,000 to 65,000 clones, about 90% seen once. Source material: peripheral blood. The receptors come from an elderly man in a cohort sampled during active COVID-19.

The V gene is TRBV7-8, the J gene TRBJ1-1; D not resolved. This CDR3 contains 14 residues. Germline CDR1 SGHVS, CDR2 FQNEAQ. Trimming removed 1 base from V and 0 bases from J, with 6 bases in between. The CDR3 is CASSLGRLNTEAFF. CDR3 DNA: TGTGCCAGCAGCTTAGGCAGGTTGAACACTGAAGCTTTCTTT.

On this clone itself: Relative to the germline gene, one junction end is altered; a read error may explain this. The J gene is TRBJ2-1, the V gene TRBV7-7; 10 bases fit TRBD2. CDR3 length: 14 amino acids. Looked up from germline, CDR1 is SSHAT and CDR2 is FNYEAQ (reference sequence). CDR3 in amino acids: CASSLAGASNEQFF. The CDR3 region has the DNA TGTGCTAGCAGTCTAGCGGGAGCTAGTAATGAGCAGTTCTTC.

The chain links TRBV6-1 to TRBJ1-2; no firm D call. The CDR3 loop spans 12 amino acids. The V end was cut by 3 bases, the J end by 4 bases, with 6 bases between. Per the germline V gene, CDR1 is MNHNS and CDR2 is SASEGT. CDR3 DNA: TGTGCCAGCAGTGAGAACACCTATGGCTACACCTTC. Encoded protein: CASSENTYGYTF.

The CDR3 here is CASSPDRELDEQYF. The CDR3 DNA reads as TGTGCCAGCTCACCGGACAGGGAACTAGACGAGCAGTACTTC. This sequence joins TRBV18 and TRBJ2-7; TRBD1 aligns across 8 bases. From germline, CDR1 is KGHSH and CDR2 LQKENI. After removal of 3 bases from V and 5 bases from J, the junction contained 6 bases not matched to a gene. This CDR3 has 14 amino acids.

This clone was seen just once. The CDR3 coding sequence is TGTGCCAGCAGTCCCCGCCGGGAAAACTATGGCTACACCTTC. It is translated as CASSPRRENYGYTF. The V and J genes are TRBV27 and TRBJ1-2; D is unresolved. Between the trimmed V and J ends, which lost 5 bases and 2 bases, there was a span of 12 bases. CDR1 MNHEY and CDR2 SMNVEV come from the germline V gene (reference sequence). The CDR3 runs to 14 residues.

The CDR3 here is CASSRDTTNTEAFF. CDR3 DNA: TGTGCCAGCAGCCGGGACACAACGAACACTGAAGCTTTCTTT. The V call is TRBV7-8, the J call TRBJ1-1; TRBD1 is a possible D gene (6 bases). Germline CDR1 SGHVS, CDR2 FQNEAQ. The length of the CDR3 is 14 residues. V gave up 5 bases and J gave up 1 base, with 11 bases separating them. Together with reference TRBV7-8 and TRBJ1-1, the CDR3 gives the full variable domain: GAGVSQSPRYKVAKRGQDVALRCDPISGHVSLFWYQQALGQGPEFLTYFQNEAQLDKSGLPSDRFFAERPEGSVSTLKIQRTQQEDSAVYLCASSRDTTNTEAFFGQGTRLTVV.

The J gene is TRBJ1-1, the V gene TRBV3-1 (or the pseudogene TRBV3-2), with unresolved D. Germline-derived CDR1 and CDR2 are LGHDT and YNNKEL (reference sequence). V lost 1 base to trimming and J lost 7 bases, with 13 bases between them. This CDR3 contains 14 residues. The CDR3 spells CASSQVQGRGEAFF. Written as DNA, the CDR3 is TGTGCCAGCAGCCAAGTACAAGGGAGAGGTGAAGCTTTCTTT.

The genes are TRBV7-2 and TRBJ1-3; D possibly corresponds to TRBD1 (5 bases). The CDR3 covers 14 residues. Germline V lookup: CDR1 SGHTA, CDR2 FQGNSA. The V end was cut by 5 bases, the J end by 3 bases, with 11 bases between. CDR3 loop: CASSTQAFGNTIYF. The CDR3 DNA is TGTGCCAGCAGCACACAGGCTTTTGGAAACACCATATATTTT.

The CDR3 coding sequence is TGTGCCTGGAGTGTATGGGGAGGGGACGAGCAGTACTTC. Translating it yields CAWSVWGGDEQYF. The genes are TRBV30 and TRBJ2-7; the match to TRBD2 covers 7 bases. CDR3 length: 13 residues. Germline V CDR1 and CDR2: GTSNPN, SVGIG (reference sequence). V lost 0 bases, J lost 5 bases, and 4 bases stayed unmatched.

V and J are TRBV2 and TRBJ1-2, with D possibly TRBD1 on 5 matching bases. The V gene's germline CDR1 is SNHLY and CDR2 FYNNEI. The CDR3 sequence is 13 residues long. Trimming took 3 bases from V and 6 from J, leaving 11 bases between them. The CDR3 nucleotides are TGTGCCAGCAGTGAGTTAGGGGATCATGGCTACACCTTC. This sequence encodes CASSELGDHGYTF.

The genes are TRBV7-9 and TRBJ1-1, with TRBD1 identical over 7 bases. The CDR3 totals 14 residues. Trimming cost V 4 bases and J 5 bases; bases outside gene matches: 7. Germline V gives CDR1 SEHNR, CDR2 FQNEAQ (reference sequence). CDR3 residues: CASSSDRVGTEAFF. The CDR3 bases are TGTGCCAGCAGCTCTGACAGGGTTGGAACTGAAGCTTTCTTT.

The V gene is TRBV10-1, the J gene TRBJ2-1; 13 bases align to TRBD2. With V trimmed by 6 bases and J by 4 bases, 3 bases remained unmatched. Germline CDR1 and CDR2: WNHNN and SYGVQD (reference sequence). The CDR3 runs to 15 residues. CDR3 nucleotides: TGCGCCAGCAGCTTGGGACTAGCGGGATACAATGAGCAGTTCTTC. Its protein is CASSLGLAGYNEQFF.

As DNA, the CDR3 is TGTGCCAGCAGCCAGACAGGGAGATACTCACCCCTCCACTTT. As protein: CASSQTGRYSPLHF. The chain uses TRBV3-1 (or the pseudogene TRBV3-2) and TRBJ1-6; 7 positions match TRBD1. This CDR3 comprises 14 residues. Germline CDR1 is LGHDT and CDR2 is YNNKEL (reference sequence). The J segment lost 10 bases and the V segment lost 3 bases, leaving 6 bases of the junction unmatched.

The chain links TRBV4-1 to TRBJ1-2; D gene ambiguous. The germline V gene has CDR1 MGHRA and CDR2 YSYEKL. The CDR3 extends over 15 amino acids. Trimming shortened V by 0 bases and J by 1 base, and 9 bases separated the two germline ends. CDR3 DNA: TGCGCCAGCAGCCAAGATCATGGCATTAACTATGGCTACACCTTC. This sequence encodes CASSQDHGINYGYTF.

This chain uses TRBV29-1 with TRBJ1-2, with D maybe TRBD1 (5 bases). The CDR3 runs to 11 residues. Germline loops: CDR1 SQVTM, CDR2 ANQGSEA. The CDR3 DNA follows: TGCATCACGGGGGAGAACTATGGCTACACCTTC. Protein sequence: CITGENYGYTF.